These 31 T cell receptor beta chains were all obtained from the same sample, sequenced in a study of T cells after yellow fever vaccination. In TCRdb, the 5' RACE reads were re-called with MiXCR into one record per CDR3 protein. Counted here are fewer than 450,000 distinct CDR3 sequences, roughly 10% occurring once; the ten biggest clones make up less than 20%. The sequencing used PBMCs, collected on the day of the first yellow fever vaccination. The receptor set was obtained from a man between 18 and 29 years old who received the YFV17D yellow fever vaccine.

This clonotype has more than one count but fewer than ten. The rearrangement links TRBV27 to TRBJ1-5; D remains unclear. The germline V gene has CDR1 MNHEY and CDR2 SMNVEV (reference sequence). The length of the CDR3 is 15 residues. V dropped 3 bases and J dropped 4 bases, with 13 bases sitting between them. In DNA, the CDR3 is TGTGCCAGCAGTTTTATGTCGGGAGAGAATCAGCCCCAGCATTTT. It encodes CASSFMSGENQPQHF.

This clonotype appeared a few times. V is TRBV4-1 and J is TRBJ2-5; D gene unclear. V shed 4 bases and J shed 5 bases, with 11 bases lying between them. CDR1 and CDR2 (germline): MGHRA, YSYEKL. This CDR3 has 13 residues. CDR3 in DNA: TGCGCCAGCAGCCCCCTTCCTCTGGAGACCCAGTACTTC. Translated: CASSPLPLETQYF.

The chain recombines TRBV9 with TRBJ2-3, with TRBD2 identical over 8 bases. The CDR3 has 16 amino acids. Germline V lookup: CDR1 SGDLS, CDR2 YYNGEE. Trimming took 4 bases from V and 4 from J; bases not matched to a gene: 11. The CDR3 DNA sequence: TGTGCCAGCAGCTTTAGAATCGGGGGGGCCTCAGATACGCAGTATTTT. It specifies CASSFRIGGASDTQYF.

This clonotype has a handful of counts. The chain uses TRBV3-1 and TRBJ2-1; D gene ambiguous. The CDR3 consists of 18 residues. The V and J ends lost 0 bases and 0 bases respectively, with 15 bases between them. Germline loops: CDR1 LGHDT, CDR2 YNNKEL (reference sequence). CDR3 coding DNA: TGTGCCAGCAGCCAAGACCCCCCGACGGCTAGCTCCTACAATGAGCAGTTCTTC. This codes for CASSQDPPTASSYNEQFF.

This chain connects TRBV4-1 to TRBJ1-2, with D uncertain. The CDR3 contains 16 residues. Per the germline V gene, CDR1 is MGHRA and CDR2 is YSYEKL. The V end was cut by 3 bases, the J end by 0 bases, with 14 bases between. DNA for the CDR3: TGCGCCAGCAGCCACGGGCCTGCTGGGGCTAACTATGGCTACACCTTC. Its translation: CASSHGPAGANYGYTF.

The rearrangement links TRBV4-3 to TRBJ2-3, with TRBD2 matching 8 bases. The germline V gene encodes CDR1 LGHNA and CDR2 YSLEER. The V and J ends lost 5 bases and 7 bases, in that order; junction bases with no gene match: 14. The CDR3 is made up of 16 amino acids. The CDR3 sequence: CASSLTGGAGRNTQYF. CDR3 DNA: TGCGCCAGCAGCTTAACGGGGGGGGCCGGTCGAAATACGCAGTATTTT.

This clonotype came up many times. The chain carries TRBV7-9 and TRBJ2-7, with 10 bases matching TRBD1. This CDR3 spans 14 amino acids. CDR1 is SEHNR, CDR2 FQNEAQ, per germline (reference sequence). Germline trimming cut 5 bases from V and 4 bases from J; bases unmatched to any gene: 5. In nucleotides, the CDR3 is TGTGCCAGCAGCCCGGGACAGGGGACGTACGAGCAGTACTTC. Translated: CASSPGQGTYEQYF.

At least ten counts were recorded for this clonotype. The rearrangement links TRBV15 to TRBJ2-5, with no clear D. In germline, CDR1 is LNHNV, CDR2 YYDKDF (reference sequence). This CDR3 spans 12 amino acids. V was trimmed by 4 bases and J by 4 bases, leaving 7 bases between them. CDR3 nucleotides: TGTGCCACCAGCATGGCCTTAGAGACCCAGTACTTC. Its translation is CATSMALETQYF.

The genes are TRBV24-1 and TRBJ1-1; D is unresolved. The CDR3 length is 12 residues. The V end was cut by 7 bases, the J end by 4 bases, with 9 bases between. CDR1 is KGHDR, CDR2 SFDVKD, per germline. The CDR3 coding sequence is TGTGCCACCAGCGCCCGGGGCACTGAAGCTTTCTTT. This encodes CATSARGTEAFF.

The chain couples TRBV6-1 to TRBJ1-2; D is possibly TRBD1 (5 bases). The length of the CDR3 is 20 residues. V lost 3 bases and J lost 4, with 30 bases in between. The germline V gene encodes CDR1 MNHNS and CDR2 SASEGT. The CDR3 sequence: CASSDGGGRTTRGSAYGYTF. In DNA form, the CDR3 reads TGTGCCAGCAGTGATGGGGGGGGACGGACGACTAGGGGATCGGCCTATGGCTACACCTTC.

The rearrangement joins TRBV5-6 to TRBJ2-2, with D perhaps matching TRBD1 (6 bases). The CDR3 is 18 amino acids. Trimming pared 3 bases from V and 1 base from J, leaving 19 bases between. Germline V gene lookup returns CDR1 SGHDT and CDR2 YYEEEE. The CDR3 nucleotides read TGTGCCAGCAGCTGGCGAACGTCGGGACACAAGAACACCGGGGAGCTGTTTTTT. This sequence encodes CASSWRTSGHKNTGELFF.

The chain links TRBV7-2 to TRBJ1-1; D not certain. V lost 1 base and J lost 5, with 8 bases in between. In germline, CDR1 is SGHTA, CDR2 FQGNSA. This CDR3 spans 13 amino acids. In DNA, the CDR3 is TGTGCCAGCAGCTTAGGCCCCTGGACTGAAGCTTTCTTT. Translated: CASSLGPWTEAFF.

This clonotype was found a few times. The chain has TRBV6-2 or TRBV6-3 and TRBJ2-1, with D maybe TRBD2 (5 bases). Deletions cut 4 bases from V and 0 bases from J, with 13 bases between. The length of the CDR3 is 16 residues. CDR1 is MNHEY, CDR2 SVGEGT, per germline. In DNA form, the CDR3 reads TGTGCCAGCAGTTCCTTCTCGGGGAGCTCCTACAATGAGCAGTTCTTC. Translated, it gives CASSSFSGSSYNEQFF.

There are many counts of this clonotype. In DNA, the CDR3 is TGCAGTGCTAGTTATAACTCCTACGAGCAGTACTTC. Residues: CSASYNSYEQYF. V gene TRBV20-1 combines with J gene TRBJ2-7; no definite D call. CDR1 and CDR2 (germline): DFQATT, SNEGSKA (reference sequence). V lost 3 bases and J 0 bases, leaving 6 bases between the germline ends. The CDR3 totals 12 residues.

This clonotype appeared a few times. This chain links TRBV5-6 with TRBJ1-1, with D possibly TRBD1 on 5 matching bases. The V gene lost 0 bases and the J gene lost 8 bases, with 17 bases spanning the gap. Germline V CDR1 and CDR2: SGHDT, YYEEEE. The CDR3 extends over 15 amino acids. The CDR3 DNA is TGTGCCAGCAGCTTGGGGGGCCCTCGGACCATAGAAGCTTTCTTT. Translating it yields CASSLGGPRTIEAFF.

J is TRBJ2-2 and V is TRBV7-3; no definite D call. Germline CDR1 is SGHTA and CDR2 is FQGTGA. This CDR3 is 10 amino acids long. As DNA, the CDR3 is TGTCATAGTTCACACGGGGAGCTGTTTTTT. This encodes CHSSHGELFF. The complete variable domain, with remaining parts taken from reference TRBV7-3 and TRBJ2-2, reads GAGVSQTPSNKVTEKGKYVELRCDPISGHTALYWYRQSLGQGPEFLIYFQGTGAADDSGLPNDRFFAVRPEGSVSTLKIQRTERGDSAVYLCHSSHGELFFGEGSRLTVL.

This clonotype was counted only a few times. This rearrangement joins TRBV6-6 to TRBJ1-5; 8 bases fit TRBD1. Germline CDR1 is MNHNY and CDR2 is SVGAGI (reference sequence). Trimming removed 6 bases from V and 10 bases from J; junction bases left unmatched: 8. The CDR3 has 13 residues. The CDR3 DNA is TGTGCCAGCAGCGAGGACAGGGTAGGTCCCCAGCATTTT. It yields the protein CASSEDRVGPQHF.

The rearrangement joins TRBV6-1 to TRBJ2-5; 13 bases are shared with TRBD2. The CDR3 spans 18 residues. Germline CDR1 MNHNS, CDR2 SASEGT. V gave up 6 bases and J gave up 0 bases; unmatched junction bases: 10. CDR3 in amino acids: CASSQGTSGDPHQETQYF. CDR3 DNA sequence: TGTGCCAGCAGCCAAGGGACTAGCGGGGATCCTCACCAAGAGACCCAGTACTTC.

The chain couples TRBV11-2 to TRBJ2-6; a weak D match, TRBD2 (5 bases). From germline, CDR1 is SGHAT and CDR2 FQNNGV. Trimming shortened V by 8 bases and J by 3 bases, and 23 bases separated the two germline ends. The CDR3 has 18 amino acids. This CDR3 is CASGLPHLTGYGANVLTF. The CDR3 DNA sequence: TGTGCCAGCGGACTTCCCCACTTGACGGGCTATGGGGCCAACGTCCTGACTTTC.

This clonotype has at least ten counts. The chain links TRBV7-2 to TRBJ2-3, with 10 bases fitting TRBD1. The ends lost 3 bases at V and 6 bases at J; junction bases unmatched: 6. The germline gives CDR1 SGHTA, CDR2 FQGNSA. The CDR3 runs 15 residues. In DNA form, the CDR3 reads TGTGCCAGCAGCTTCACGGGACAGGGGAGGGATACGCAGTATTTT. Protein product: CASSFTGQGRDTQYF.

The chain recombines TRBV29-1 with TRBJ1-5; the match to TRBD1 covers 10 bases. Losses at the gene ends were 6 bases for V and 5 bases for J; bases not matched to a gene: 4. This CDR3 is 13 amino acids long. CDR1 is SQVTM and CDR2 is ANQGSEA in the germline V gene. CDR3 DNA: TGCAGCGTAGTGACAGGGGGCTATCAGCCCCAGCATTTT. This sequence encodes CSVVTGGYQPQHF.

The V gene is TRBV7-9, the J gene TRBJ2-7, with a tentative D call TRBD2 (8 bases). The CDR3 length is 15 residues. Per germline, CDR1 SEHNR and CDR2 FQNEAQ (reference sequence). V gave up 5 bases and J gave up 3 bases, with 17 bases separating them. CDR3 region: CASSASGRGLYEQYF. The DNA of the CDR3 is TGTGCCAGCAGCGCGTCCGGGAGGGGGCTCTACGAGCAGTACTTC.

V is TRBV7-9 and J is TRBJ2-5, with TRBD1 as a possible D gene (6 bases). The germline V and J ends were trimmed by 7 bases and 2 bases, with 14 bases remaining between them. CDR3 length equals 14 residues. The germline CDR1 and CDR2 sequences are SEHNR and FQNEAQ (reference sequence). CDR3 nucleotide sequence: TGTGCCAGCAACGAAGGACAGAGGCAAGAGACCCAGTACTTC. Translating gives CASNEGQRQETQYF.

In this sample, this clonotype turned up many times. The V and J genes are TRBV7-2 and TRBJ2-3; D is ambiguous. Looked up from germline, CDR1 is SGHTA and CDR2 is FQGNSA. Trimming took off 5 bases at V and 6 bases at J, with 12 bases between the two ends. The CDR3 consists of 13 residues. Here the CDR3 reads CASSRTHRDTQYF. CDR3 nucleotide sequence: TGTGCCAGCAGCCGCACCCACCGGGATACGCAGTATTTT.

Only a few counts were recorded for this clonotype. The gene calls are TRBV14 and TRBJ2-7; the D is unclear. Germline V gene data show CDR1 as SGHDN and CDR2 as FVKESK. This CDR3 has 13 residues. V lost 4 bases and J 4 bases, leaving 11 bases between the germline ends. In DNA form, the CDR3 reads TGTGCCAGCAGCCGAGGACCGATTTACGAGCAGTACTTC. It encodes CASSRGPIYEQYF.

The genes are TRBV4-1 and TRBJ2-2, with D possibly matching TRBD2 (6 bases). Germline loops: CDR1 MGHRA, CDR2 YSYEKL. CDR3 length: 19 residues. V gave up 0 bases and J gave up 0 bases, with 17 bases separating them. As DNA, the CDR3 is TGCGCCAGCAGCCAAGATCTTGCAGGGAGGAAAACGAACACCGGGGAGCTGTTTTTT. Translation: CASSQDLAGRKTNTGELFF.

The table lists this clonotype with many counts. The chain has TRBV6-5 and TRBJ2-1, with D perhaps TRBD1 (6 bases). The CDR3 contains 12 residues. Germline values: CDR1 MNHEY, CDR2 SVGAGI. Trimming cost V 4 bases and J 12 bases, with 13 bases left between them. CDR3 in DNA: TGTGCCAGCAGTTTATCGGGACAAGGGCAGTTCTTC. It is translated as CASSLSGQGQFF.

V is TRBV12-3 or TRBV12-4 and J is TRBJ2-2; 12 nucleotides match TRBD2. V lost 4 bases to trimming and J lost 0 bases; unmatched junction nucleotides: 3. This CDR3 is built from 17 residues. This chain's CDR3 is CASSSTSGGANTGELFF. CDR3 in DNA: TGTGCCAGCAGTTCGACTAGCGGGGGCGCGAACACCGGGGAGCTGTTTTTT.

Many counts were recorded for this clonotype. The CDR3 here is CASSSGTAYGYTF. CDR3 nucleotides: TGTGCCAGCAGCTCCGGGACTGCCTATGGCTACACCTTC. J is TRBJ1-2 and V is TRBV12-3 or TRBV12-4; tentatively, D is TRBD1 (5 bases). The CDR3 has 13 amino acids. Trimming stripped 6 bases from V and 4 bases from J, with 12 bases between.

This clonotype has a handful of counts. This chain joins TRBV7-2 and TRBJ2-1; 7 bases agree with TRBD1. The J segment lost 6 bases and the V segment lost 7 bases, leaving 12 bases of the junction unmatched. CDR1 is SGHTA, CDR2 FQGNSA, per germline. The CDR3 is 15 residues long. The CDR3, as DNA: TGTGCCAGCATAAAATACAGGGGCCCCTCCAATGAGCAGTTCTTC. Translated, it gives CASIKYRGPSNEQFF.

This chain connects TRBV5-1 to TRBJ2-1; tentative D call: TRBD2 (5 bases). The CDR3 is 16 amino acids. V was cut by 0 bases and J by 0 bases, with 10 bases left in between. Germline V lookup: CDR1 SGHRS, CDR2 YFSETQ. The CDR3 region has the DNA TGCGCCAGCAGCTTGGCTCGGAGGAGCTCCTACAATGAGCAGTTCTTC. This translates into CASSLARRSSYNEQFF.